What follows are 14 T cell receptor beta chains derived from one specimen sequenced in a study of T cells in Graves' hyperthyroidism and ophthalmopathy. The source material, RNA transcripts, was used to amplify TCR beta CDR3 regions. The TCR CDR3 was amplified in a first-round RT-PCR using the HTBI primer set. TCRdb itself ran the multiplex PCR reads through MiXCR, one entry per CDR3 protein. Of roughly 400,000 distinct CDR3 sequences listed, around a sixth are singletons. The sample was blood. All receptors come from a woman aged 18-29 years with Graves' hyperthyroidism that later progressed to Graves' ophthalmopathy.

This clonotype was observed at least ten times. The gene calls are TRBV3-1 and TRBJ1-5; D ambiguous. The CDR3 extends over 13 amino acids. CDR1 LGHDT and CDR2 YNNKEL come from the germline V gene (reference sequence). The V gene lost 0 bases and the J gene lost 4 bases, with 4 bases spanning the gap. The CDR3 here is CASSQEPNQPQHF. The CDR3 DNA follows: TGTGCCAGCAGCCAAGAACCGAATCAGCCCCAGCATTTT. Looking up the rest from reference TRBV3-1 and TRBJ1-5 gives the full variable domain: DTAVSQTPKYLVTQMGNDKSIKCEQNLGHDTMYWYKQDSKKFLKIMFSYNNKELIINETVPNRFSPKSPDKAHLNLHINSLELGDSAVYFCASSQEPNQPQHFGDGTRLSIL.

The sample holds a few counts of this clonotype. This rearrangement joins TRBV30 to TRBJ2-5, with D unclear. Trimming cost V 3 bases and J 5 bases, with 13 bases left between them. This CDR3 spans 13 amino acids. Germline lookup yields CDR1 GTSNPN and CDR2 SVGIG (reference sequence). DNA of the CDR3: TGTGCCTGGAGACGCCCCGGCGAGGAGACCCAGTACTTC. The encoded protein is CAWRRPGEETQYF.

The DNA of the CDR3 is TGTGCCAGCTCGGGGTCCGGAGACAAAAACATTCAGTACTTC. Its translation is CASSGSGDKNIQYF. The chain links TRBV7-9 to TRBJ2-4, with a weak D call TRBD2 (5 bases). Germline V gene data show CDR1 as SEHNR and CDR2 as FQNEAQ (reference sequence). V was clipped by 8 bases and J by 3 bases, with 14 bases between them. The CDR3 has 14 amino acids.

The rearrangement links TRBV4-1 to TRBJ2-7; 14 positions agree with TRBD2. The CDR3 is 19 amino acids. The germline gives CDR1 MGHRA, CDR2 YSYEKL. J lost 2 bases, V lost 2 bases, and 11 bases had no gene match. CDR3 loop: CASSQSGTSGRLGAYEQYF. CDR3 coding DNA: TGCGCCAGCAGCCAATCCGGGACTAGCGGGAGATTGGGGGCCTACGAGCAGTACTTC.

This clonotype was observed a handful of times. A much larger clone lies one base from this, so it may be a read error. The rearrangement joins TRBV28 to TRBJ1-1; D ambiguous. V was pared by 5 bases and J by 6 bases, with 16 bases between. The CDR3 extends over 14 amino acids. The germline gives CDR1 MDHEN, CDR2 SYDVKM. The CDR3 DNA reads as TGTGCCAGCAGTGTACGTCCGGTGTCTTCTGAAGCTTTCTTT. The encoded protein is CASSVRPVSSEAFF.

This clonotype was picked up many times. The chain links TRBV20-1 to TRBJ2-7; maybe TRBD1 (5 bases). Trimming stripped 0 bases from V and 5 bases from J, with 17 bases between. The CDR3 runs 15 residues. Germline values: CDR1 DFQATT, CDR2 SNEGSKA (reference sequence). For the CDR3, the DNA is TGCAGTGCTAGAGATGCAGGACAACCGCATCACGAGCAGTACTTC. Encoded protein: CSARDAGQPHHEQYF.

The chain is built from TRBV11-2 and TRBJ2-7; D call uncertain. Germline CDR1 reads SGHAT; CDR2 reads FQNNGV. Trimming took off 0 bases at V and 2 bases at J, with 11 bases between the two ends. The CDR3 consists of 15 residues. The DNA of the CDR3 is TGTGCCAGCAGCTTAGACCGGGCACAAACCTACGAGCAGTACTTC. This translates into CASSLDRAQTYEQYF.

This clonotype has ten or more counts. The chain employs TRBV28 and TRBJ1-5; D uncertain. The CDR3 loop spans 14 amino acids. V lost 7 bases and J 0 bases, leaving 10 bases between the germline ends. CDR1 is MDHEN and CDR2 is SYDVKM in the germline V gene. The CDR3 reads CASTFPISNQPQHF. The CDR3 DNA follows: TGTGCCAGCACCTTCCCGATTAGCAATCAGCCCCAGCATTTT.

This clonotype was counted a few times. The chain combines TRBV4-1 with TRBJ1-4; possible D gene TRBD1, 5 bases. CDR3 length: 14 residues. Trimming took off 4 bases at V and 10 bases at J, with 16 bases between the two ends. Germline V gives CDR1 MGHRA, CDR2 YSYEKL. The CDR3 here is CASSLEGLGRKLFF. CDR3 coding DNA: TGCGCCAGCAGCCTCGAGGGGCTGGGTCGAAAACTGTTTTTT.

The chain is built from TRBV6-5 and TRBJ2-1, with D perhaps matching TRBD1 (5 bases). This CDR3 has 12 residues. The V and J ends lost 4 bases and 8 bases respectively, with 9 bases between them. The germline gives CDR1 MNHEY, CDR2 SVGAGI. The CDR3 sequence is CASSSIGDEQFF. CDR3 nucleotide sequence: TGTGCCAGCAGTTCCATAGGGGATGAGCAGTTCTTC.

This clonotype was seen at least ten times. This sequence joins TRBV20-1 and TRBJ2-1; 10 nucleotides match TRBD2. This CDR3 contains 15 residues. CDR1 is DFQATT, CDR2 SNEGSKA, per germline (reference sequence). V shed 2 bases, J shed 2 bases, and the junction held 3 bases outside the gene matches. CDR3 residues: CSARLAGVTYNEQFF. CDR3 sequence (DNA): TGCAGTGCTAGACTAGCGGGAGTTACCTACAATGAGCAGTTCTTC.

This clonotype was recorded many times. The chain employs TRBV10-3 and TRBJ1-4; D uncertain. Trimming took off 2 bases at V and 6 bases at J, with 7 bases between the two ends. The CDR3 consists of 13 residues. From germline, CDR1 is ENHRY and CDR2 SYGVKD. DNA for the CDR3: TGTGCCATCAGTGAGGAACTATATGAAAAACTGTTTTTT. This codes for CAISEELYEKLFF.

Only a few counts were recorded for this clonotype. This sequence joins TRBV6-5 and TRBJ1-5; D gene ambiguous. The CDR3 length is 18 residues. The V and J ends lost 0 bases and 0 bases respectively, with 15 bases between them. In germline, CDR1 is MNHEY, CDR2 SVGAGI. Here the CDR3 reads CASSYSSRSFYSNQPQHF. The CDR3 bases are TGTGCCAGCAGTTACTCGAGCAGATCGTTTTATAGCAATCAGCCCCAGCATTTT.

Many counts were recorded for this clonotype. This sequence joins TRBV15 and TRBJ1-2, with unresolved D. V was shortened by 0 bases and J by 3 bases, with 11 bases between the two germline ends. From germline, CDR1 is LNHNV and CDR2 YYDKDF (reference sequence). This CDR3 has 15 residues. CDR3 coding DNA: TGTGCCACCAGCAGAGATCCAGGCACCCACTATGGCTACACCTTC. Residues: CATSRDPGTHYGYTF.